A single sample gave rise to the 19 T cell receptor beta chains below, sequenced in a study of blood T cells in healthy people across ages. A second PCR, run for roughly 7 to 12 cycles, used a sample-barcoded 5' primer plus a J-beta primer mix. One entry per CDR3 protein, called by TCRdb with MiXCR from the 5' RACE reads. The sample lists roughly 1,300,000 distinct CDR3 sequences, approximately 63% seen once, with more than 6% in the top ten. Sequencing was done on a sample of blood. The receptors originated from a man aged 18-30 years in good health.

This chain uses TRBV12-3 or TRBV12-4 with TRBJ2-2; D remains ambiguous. The CDR3 consists of 16 residues. V dropped 1 base and J dropped 1 base, with 10 bases sitting between them. The CDR3 region is CASSLGAAGNTGELFF. The DNA of the CDR3 is TGTGCCAGCAGTTTAGGGGCCGCAGGGAACACCGGGGAGCTGTTTTTT.

DNA for the CDR3: TGTGCCAGCAGTAACTACCTAAACACCGGGGAGCTGTTTTTT. It codes for CASSNYLNTGELFF. This chain connects TRBV3-1 to TRBJ2-2; D gene ambiguous. Germline CDR1 is LGHDT and CDR2 is YNNKEL (reference sequence). The CDR3 consists of 14 residues. The germline V and J ends were trimmed by 6 bases and 2 bases, with 10 bases remaining between them.

The chain employs TRBV7-9 and TRBJ2-5; a weak D match, TRBD2 (5 bases). Trimming removed 3 bases from V and 5 bases from J, with 19 bases in between. This CDR3 has 16 amino acids. Looked up from germline, CDR1 is SEHNR and CDR2 is FQNEAQ (reference sequence). The chain's CDR3 is CASSFEGPPGLETQYF. CDR3 DNA: TGTGCCAGCAGCTTCGAAGGCCCTCCAGGACTGGAGACCCAGTACTTC.

This clonotype was found a few times. The chain couples TRBV28 to TRBJ2-6; D is ambiguous. This CDR3 has 13 residues. Germline values: CDR1 MDHEN, CDR2 SYDVKM. V shed 6 bases and J shed 2 bases, with 5 bases lying between them. The CDR3 protein is CASRGTGANVLTF. The CDR3 region has the DNA TGTGCCAGCAGGGGGACTGGGGCCAACGTCCTGACTTTC.

This clonotype was counted a single time. V gene TRBV10-3 combines with J gene TRBJ1-2, with unresolved D. The V end lost 10 bases, the J end lost 5 bases, and 14 bases lay between the germline ends. There are 12 residues in the CDR3. The germline V gene has CDR1 ENHRY and CDR2 SYGVKD. The CDR3, as DNA: TGTGCCAGGATCCGGGGAGTTTATGGCTACACCTTC. This gives the protein CARIRGVYGYTF.

This clonotype was seen more than once but under ten times. CDR3 nucleotide sequence: TGTGCCAGCACTCTGGGACAGCCTCCTTATGGCTACACCTTC. Amino acids: CASTLGQPPYGYTF. The chain links TRBV12-3 or TRBV12-4 to TRBJ1-2, with 7 positions matching TRBD1. This CDR3 has 14 amino acids. V shed 7 bases, J shed 5 bases, and the junction held 10 bases outside the gene matches.

The chain joins TRBV28 to TRBJ1-1, with D perhaps TRBD1 (5 bases). CDR3 length: 14 residues. The V and J ends lost 1 base and 2 bases respectively, with 8 bases between them. The germline V gene encodes CDR1 MDHEN and CDR2 SYDVKM. CDR3 nucleotides: TGTGCCAGCAGTTTATCTGGGGACAACACTGAAGCTTTCTTT. It specifies CASSLSGDNTEAFF.

A single count supports this clonotype. The chain employs TRBV6-2 or TRBV6-3 and TRBJ2-2; 8 nucleotides match TRBD2. Trimming removed 5 bases from V and 2 bases from J; junction bases left unmatched: 10. From germline, CDR1 is MNHEY and CDR2 SVGEGT. The CDR3 has 17 residues. CDR3 DNA sequence: TGTGCCAGCAGTCGGTTACTAGCGGACCTTAACACCGGGGAGCTGTTTTTT. Translation: CASSRLLADLNTGELFF.

The chain links TRBV12-3 or TRBV12-4 to TRBJ2-1; no firm D call. The V end lost 6 bases, the J end lost 10 bases, and 10 bases lay between the germline ends. CDR3 length equals 11 residues. CDR3 sequence (DNA): TGTGCCAGCAGCCTTTTTGTGGAGCAGTTCTTC. This translates into CASSLFVEQFF.

The chain recombines TRBV6-6 with TRBJ2-7, with 7 bases matching TRBD1. This CDR3 has 13 residues. After removal of 6 bases from V and 2 bases from J, the junction contained 4 bases not matched to a gene. Germline CDR1 reads MNHNY; CDR2 reads SVGAGI (reference sequence). This chain's CDR3 is CASRKTGTYEQYF. The CDR3 DNA follows: TGTGCCAGCAGAAAGACAGGGACCTACGAGCAGTACTTC.

J is TRBJ2-1 and V is TRBV6-2 or TRBV6-3; the D is unclear. Germline V gene data show CDR1 as MNHEY and CDR2 as SVGEGT. Trimming cost V 4 bases and J 6 bases, with 10 bases left between them. CDR3 length: 13 residues. This CDR3 reads CASSSSGPNEQFF. The CDR3 DNA sequence: TGTGCCAGCAGTTCTAGTGGACCCAATGAGCAGTTCTTC.

This clonotype was seen a handful of times. Compared with germline, one end of the junction differs, possibly owing to a read error. The chain joins TRBV6-5 to TRBJ1-1; D is possibly TRBD1 (6 bases). The germline CDR1 and CDR2 sequences are MNHEY and SVGAGI. This CDR3 comprises 13 residues. The CDR3 DNA reads as TGCGCCAGTTCCCCAGGGGCTGGCACTGAAGCTTTCTTT. This translates into CASSPGAGTEAFF.

The J gene is TRBJ2-3, the V gene TRBV6-5; D call uncertain. Trimming took 7 bases from V and 2 from J, leaving 10 bases between them. Germline lookup yields CDR1 MNHEY and CDR2 SVGAGI. This CDR3 contains 13 residues. This chain's CDR3 is CASMSPNTDTQYF. In DNA, the CDR3 is TGTGCCAGCATGAGCCCCAACACAGATACGCAGTATTTT.

CDR3 amino acids: CASGKVDEQYF. In nucleotides, the CDR3 is TGCGCCAGCGGAAAGGTGGACGAGCAGTACTTC. The V call is TRBV4-3, the J call TRBJ2-7; no definite D call. Trimming stripped 8 bases from V and 5 bases from J, with 10 bases between. Germline V gene sequence: CDR1 LGHNA, CDR2 YSLEER. The CDR3 extends over 11 amino acids.

The chain combines TRBV20-1 with TRBJ2-4; tentatively, D is TRBD2 (6 bases). The tail of the sequence fits TRBJ2-7 better, so the J call may be wrong. CDR3 length: 14 amino acids. The germline CDR1 and CDR2 sequences are DFQATT and SNEGSKA (reference sequence). CDR3 in DNA: TGCAGTGCTAGAGATAGGCGGGGCTGGTACGAGCAGTACTTC. Translation gives CSARDRRGWYEQYF.

V usage is TRBV29-1 and J usage is TRBJ1-2; D unclear. The CDR3 runs 12 residues. Looked up from germline, CDR1 is SQVTM and CDR2 is ANQGSEA. The V gene lost 3 bases and the J gene lost 4 bases, with 9 bases spanning the gap. CDR3 in amino acids: CSVDLEGYGYTF. The CDR3 bases are TGCAGCGTTGATCTGGAGGGCTATGGCTACACCTTC.

This clonotype was counted a few times. V usage is TRBV3-1 and J usage is TRBJ2-5; 11 positions agree with TRBD2. The CDR3 is 16 amino acids. From germline, CDR1 is LGHDT and CDR2 YNNKEL (reference sequence). Trimming at V came to 0 bases and at J to 5 bases, leaving 5 bases not matched to a gene. DNA of the CDR3: TGTGCCAGCAGCCAAGATGCTAGCGGGGGGTCGGAGACCCAGTACTTC. Translation gives CASSQDASGGSETQYF.

In DNA form, the CDR3 reads TGTGCCAGCAGTTACTCGGCAGGGGGCGATGAGCAGTTCTTC. This gives the protein CASSYSAGGDEQFF. The chain combines TRBV6-5 with TRBJ2-1; 8 bases align to TRBD1. V dropped 0 bases and J dropped 8; count of bases not matched to a gene: 3. This CDR3 has 14 residues. The germline V gene has CDR1 MNHEY and CDR2 SVGAGI.

This clonotype came up a few times. The chain uses TRBV29-1 and TRBJ2-7; 11 positions agree with TRBD2. This CDR3 is 12 amino acids long. After removal of 6 bases from V and 6 bases from J, the junction contained 4 bases not matched to a gene. Germline loops: CDR1 SQVTM, CDR2 ANQGSEA. The CDR3 sequence is CSVTSGSGEQYF. The CDR3 DNA reads TGCAGCGTAACTAGCGGGAGCGGCGAGCAGTACTTC.